The next 6 T cell receptor beta chains were all read from a single sample in a study of T cells in Graves' hyperthyroidism and ophthalmopathy (dated by TCRdb to 2018 to 2020). Library prep was done by multiplex PCR. The instrument was an Illumina HiSeq 2000. The TCR beta CDR3 regions were amplified from the RNA transcripts. A first-round RT-PCR of the TCR CDR3 used the HTBI primer set with the Qiagen OneStep RT-PCR kit. Using fastp at Q25 and MiXCR, TCRdb reprocessed the public reads and kept productive beta chains. Duplicate CDR3 protein sequences are folded into a single record with the most common DNA and genes. The sample includes around 400,000 distinct CDR3 sequences, with around 14% observed a single time. The ten largest clones capture roughly 25% of the sample. What was sequenced was blood. These receptor sequences come from a woman between 18 and 30 years old with Graves' hyperthyroidism that later progressed to Graves' ophthalmopathy.

The chain is built from TRBV19 and TRBJ2-5, with 12 nucleotides matching TRBD2. Germline CDR1 is LNHDA and CDR2 is SQIVND (reference sequence). Unmatched junction bases numbered 16, after V lost 4 bases and J lost 1 base. The CDR3 covers 20 residues. The chain's CDR3 is CASSKPSGTSGRTPQETQYF. The CDR3 bases are TGTGCCAGTAGTAAACCCTCCGGGACTAGCGGGCGGACGCCCCAAGAGACCCAGTACTTC.

CDR3 region: CASRTSGRLETQYF. CDR3 sequence (DNA): TGCGCCAGCAGGACTAGCGGGAGACTGGAGACCCAGTACTTC. V and J are TRBV5-1 and TRBJ2-5; 12 positions match TRBD2. CDR3 length: 14 amino acids. Unmatched junction bases numbered 4, after V lost 5 bases and J lost 5 bases. The germline V gene encodes CDR1 SGHRS and CDR2 YFSETQ.

This clonotype was detected only a few times. The V call is TRBV7-9, the J call TRBJ2-3; 9 nucleotides line up with TRBD2. Germline assignment: CDR1 SEHNR and CDR2 FQNEAQ (reference sequence). This CDR3 is 17 amino acids long. V dropped 3 bases and J dropped 3; count of bases not matched to a gene: 10. The CDR3 bases are TGTGCCAGCAGCTTTCTAGCGGGATCCGCGGGGACAGATACGCAGTATTTT. It translates to CASSFLAGSAGTDTQYF.

The chain recombines TRBV12-3 or TRBV12-4 with TRBJ2-7; D uncertain. CDR3 length: 13 residues. V was cut by 3 bases and J by 2 bases, with 8 bases left in between. CDR3 protein: CASSFRWPYEQYF. The CDR3 DNA is TGTGCCAGCAGTTTTCGGTGGCCCTACGAGCAGTACTTC.

This clonotype has at least ten counts. The chain joins TRBV6-1 to TRBJ1-5, with TRBD1 matching over 8 bases. This CDR3 has 16 amino acids. CDR1 and CDR2 (germline): MNHNS, SASEGT. The trim removed 1 base at V and 4 bases at J, leaving 6 bases unmatched. The CDR3 protein is CASSEVTGQGNQPQHF. The CDR3 DNA is TGTGCCAGCAGTGAAGTAACTGGACAGGGTAATCAGCCCCAGCATTTT.

This clonotype was picked up one time. The chain combines TRBV10-1 with TRBJ2-7, with 9 bases matching TRBD2. Germline V gene sequence: CDR1 WNHNN, CDR2 SYGVQD (reference sequence). This CDR3 is built from 20 residues. Losses at the gene ends were 6 bases for V and 2 bases for J; bases not matched to a gene: 23. The CDR3 DNA reads TGCGCCAGCAGCCAATTCACGGCGGGAACCGTAGCGGGAGTCACCTACGAGCAGTACTTC. Encoded protein: CASSQFTAGTVAGVTYEQYF.